The clone carrying this T cell receptor beta chain was seen repeatedly, ten times or more. Its antigen is still unknown. This entry belongs to a study of T cells in Graves' hyperthyroidism and ophthalmopathy. About the study: Peripheral blood was acquired at first diagnosis, ahead of any therapy whatsoever. General observations from the study: Ophthalmopathy and stable hyperthyroidism were told apart by a 13 V-J model.

Patients were excluded for uncontrolled infection, other autoimmune disease, pregnancy or lactation. Sample collection date corresponds to first hyperthyroidism diagnosis, prior to any ophthalmopathy symptoms. Germline V gives CDR1 MDHEN, CDR2 SYDVKM. V lost 6 bases and J lost 5; bases outside the gene matches: 12. CDR3 size: 16 residues. TCR beta CDR3 sequences were amplified from RNA transcripts. During a first-round RT-PCR of the TCR CDR3, the HTBI primer set was used. TCRdb analysed the multiplex PCR reads with MiXCR anew, one entry per CDR3 protein. The repertoire consists of 250,000 to 300,000 distinct CDR3 sequences, with about 14% occurring once and the leading ten covering about an eighth.

Sequenced material: blood. The TCR originated in a woman in her 40s with Graves' hyperthyroidism that later progressed to Graves' ophthalmopathy. The rearrangement uses TRBV28 and TRBJ2-7, with 11 bases that match TRBD2. The DNA of the CDR3 is TGTGCCAGCAGCGTCGCGCAACTAGCGGGAGCAGACGAGCAGTACTTC. Its protein is CASSVAQLAGADEQYF.